The clone carrying this T cell receptor beta chain was picked up a small number of times. Its antigen remains unknown. TCRdb itself ran the 5' RACE reads through MiXCR, one entry per CDR3 protein. Counted here are around 220,000 distinct CDR3 sequences, over 11% occurring once; the ten biggest clones make up 8.8%. These data belong to a study of identical twins. Study results and caveats: It was cross-sectional statistical analysis, not following the same donors, that the conclusions relied on.

Germline values: CDR1 SGHRS, CDR2 YFSETQ. CDR3 length: 15 residues. Trimming removed 6 bases from V and 4 bases from J, with 19 bases in between. Sequenced input: memory (CD45RO+) T cells sorted from blood. V is TRBV5-1 and J is TRBJ2-5; D possibly corresponds to TRBD2 (5 bases). The TCR sequence derives from a woman younger than 30 in good health. Here the CDR3 reads CASTPAISGLETQYF. For the CDR3, the DNA is TGCGCCAGCACCCCCGCTATATCGGGATTAGAGACCCAGTACTTC.